This TCR beta chain originates from a study of blood T cell repertoires in COVID-19. Looking at the study overall: There were acute and convalescent COVID-19 samples, and they came from the United States, Italy and Spain. Sample material is recorded as cDNA or gDNA derived from T cells, B-cell-depleted T cells, or PBMCs.

In the original analysis: Counts of nucleated cells, estimated from reference gene primer amplification, were obtained. Assay: immunoSEQ multiplex PCR; the TCRdb copy retains only in-frame clones and omits some. V, J and clone size are taken as reported in that table, and D and trimming were inferred from the DNA itself. Counted here are about 110,000 clones, 75% to 80% occurring once; the ten biggest clones make up about a sixth. The V and J ends lost 3 bases and 2 bases, in that order; junction bases with no gene match: 2. CDR3 size: 14 residues. Germline CDR1 is SEHNR and CDR2 is FQNEAQ (reference sequence).

The rearrangement links TRBV7-9 to TRBJ2-3; 7 bases agree with TRBD2. Source material: peripheral blood. This receptor was identified in a woman of 80 years or more with active or convalescent COVID-19. CDR3 sequence (DNA): TGTGCCAGCAGCTTCAGCGGGAACACAGATACGCAGTATTTT. Protein product: CASSFSGNTDTQYF.